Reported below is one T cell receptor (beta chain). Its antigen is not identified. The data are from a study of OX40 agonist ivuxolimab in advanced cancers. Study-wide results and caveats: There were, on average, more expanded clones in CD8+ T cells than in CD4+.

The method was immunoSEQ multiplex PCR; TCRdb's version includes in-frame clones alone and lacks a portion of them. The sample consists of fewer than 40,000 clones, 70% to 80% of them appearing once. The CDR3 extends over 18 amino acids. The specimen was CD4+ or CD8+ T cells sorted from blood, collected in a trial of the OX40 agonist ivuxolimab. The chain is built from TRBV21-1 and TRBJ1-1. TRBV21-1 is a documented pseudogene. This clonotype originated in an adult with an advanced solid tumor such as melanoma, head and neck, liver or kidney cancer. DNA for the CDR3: TGTGCCAGCAGCTCCGCCCGTGGGGGGGCTACGGGTAACACTGAAGCTTTCTTT. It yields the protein CASSSARGGATGNTEAFF.